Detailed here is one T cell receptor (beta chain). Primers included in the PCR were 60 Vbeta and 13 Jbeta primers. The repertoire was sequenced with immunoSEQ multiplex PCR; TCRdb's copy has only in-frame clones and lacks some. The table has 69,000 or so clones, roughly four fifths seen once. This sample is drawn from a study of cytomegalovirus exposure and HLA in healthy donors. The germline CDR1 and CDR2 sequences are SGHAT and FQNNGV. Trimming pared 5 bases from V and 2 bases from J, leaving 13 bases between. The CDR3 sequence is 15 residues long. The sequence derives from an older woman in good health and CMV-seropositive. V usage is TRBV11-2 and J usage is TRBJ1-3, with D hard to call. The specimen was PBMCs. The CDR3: CASSLFSGTGNTIYF. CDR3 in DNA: TGTGCCAGCAGCCTCTTCTCGGGAACTGGAAACACCATATATTTT.